This TCR beta chain was sequenced in a study of OX40 agonist ivuxolimab in advanced cancers. Sequencing was performed with immunoSEQ multiplex PCR; in TCRdb, only in-frame clones are kept and a portion is missing. The top ten clones hold 5.5% to 6.5% of a sample with 65,000 to 70,000 clones, 80% to 90% of them seen once. Whole-study findings and limits: Specificity for antigen went undetermined in the expanded peripheral T cells. More expanded clones were seen, on average, in CD8+ T cells than in CD4+. Blood T cells, both CD4+ and CD8+, expanded clonally by week 6 at 0.1 to 3.0 mg/kg. Clonal expansion among partial responders at 0.1-3.0 mg/kg ranked near the lowest.

About this clone itself: Its specificity is unknown.

The clonotype was recovered from an adult with an advanced solid tumor such as melanoma, head and neck, liver or kidney cancer. The source was CD4+ or CD8+ T cells sorted from blood, collected in a trial of the OX40 agonist ivuxolimab.

CDR3 DNA: TGTGCCAGCAGCCAATCGATTACAGATAGCAATCAGCCCCAGCATTTT. It is translated as CASSQSITDSNQPQHF. The rearrangement joins TRBV16 to TRBJ1-5; no reliable D call. This CDR3 contains 16 residues. Germline V lookup: CDR1 KGHSY, CDR2 FQNENV. Trimming pared 0 bases from V and 0 bases from J, leaving 9 bases between.